A selection of T cell receptor beta chains follows, all from one sample in a study of T cell responses to AZD1222 COVID-19 vaccine. Sequenced by immunoSEQ multiplex PCR; TCRdb stores in-frame clones only, minus some. The table has about 110,000 clones, around 92% seen once; the top ten hold 8% to 9.5%. The starting material was peripheral blood, obtained 28 days after the second AZD1222 dose. Source of these receptors: an adult who received the AZD1222 COVID-19 vaccine. Both conserved end residues are trimmed from each CDR3. Each record gives: clone size, CDR3 length, V gene, J gene, CDR3 protein. The size field is filled for only some rows; it gives once, few, many or a size class.

.	13	TRBV4-1	TRBJ2-5	ASSQVVGVGETQY
.	13	TRBV10-3	TRBJ1-2	AISELLTGPYGYT
.	12	TRBV6-5	TRBJ2-2	ASSSTGYGGELF
.	16	TRBV4-3	TRBJ2-5	ASSQDSGAPRRWETQY
.	11	TRBV27	TRBJ1-4	ASRAGVDEKLF
.	12	TRBV4-1	TRBJ1-6	ASSKDSSNSPLH
.	11	TRBV28	TRBJ1-2	ASFTGTGGNYT
.	9	TRBV7-9	TRBJ2-1	ASSLLVEQF
.	15	TRBV7-8	TRBJ1-2	ASSLAGPGQGSYGYT
.	14	TRBV4-1	TRBJ2-1	ASSPTGTRSSNEQF
.	11	TRBV3-1/TRBV3-2	TRBJ1-2	ASSPGRDYGYT
large	12	TRBV5-5	TRBJ2-7	ASSLNPQVGEQY
.	12	TRBV27	TRBJ1-4	ASSPGQGAVKLF
.	15	TRBV13	TRBJ2-3	ASSPGWPSGSPDTQY
.	13	TRBV4-2	TRBJ2-1	ASSQDREAPNEQF
.	13	TRBV5-6	TRBJ1-5	ASSLGADRNQPQH
.	14	TRBV5-1	TRBJ1-1	ASSRQPLGENTEAF
.	10	TRBV30	TRBJ2-5	AWSVMVETQY
.	16	TRBV6-1	TRBJ2-3	ASSELGLRSFWTDTQY
.	12	TRBV11-1	TRBJ1-1	ASSLGGMNTEAF
.	13	TRBV18	TRBJ2-2	ASSHRDSDTGELF
.	13	TRBV19	TRBJ2-1	ASSIRTEIVNEQF
.	11	TRBV7-2	TRBJ1-5	ASSPRYDQPQH
.	11	TRBV6-5	TRBJ1-2	ASSRGQGSGYT
.	14	TRBV27	TRBJ2-3	ASSLSTSELTDTQY
.	10	TRBV5-1	TRBJ2-7	ASSLEPTEQY
.	14	TRBV6-5	TRBJ1-1	ASSYSIVIGDTEAF
.	12	TRBV7-9	TRBJ2-1	ASSPRTAYNEQF
once	13	TRBV5-1	TRBJ1-1	ASSLVGPMNTEAF
once	13	TRBV3-1/TRBV3-2	TRBJ1-4	ASSQEGRRNEKLF
.	13	TRBV4-3	TRBJ2-5	ASSQDWGREETQY
.	15	TRBV24-1	TRBJ2-3	ATSDRTGGIGTDTQY
.	12	TRBV19	TRBJ1-4	ASSMRWTDEKLF
.	14	TRBV10-3	TRBJ2-2	AISEGTSGGTGELF
once	12	TRBV6-1	TRBJ1-1	ASSEVGVNTEAF
.	9	TRBV30	TRBJ1-5	AWGSGQPQH
.	11	TRBV9	TRBJ1-2	ASSVQGDYGYT
.	10	TRBV9	TRBJ2-3	ASSAPADTQY
.	11	TRBV6-2/TRBV6-3	TRBJ2-7	ASSPDRVGEQY
.	14	TRBV7-2	TRBJ2-1	ASSLASDPAYNEQF
.	11	TRBV19	TRBJ1-2	ASRYRATYGYT
.	13	TRBV5-4	TRBJ2-3	ASSLSGGLTDTQY